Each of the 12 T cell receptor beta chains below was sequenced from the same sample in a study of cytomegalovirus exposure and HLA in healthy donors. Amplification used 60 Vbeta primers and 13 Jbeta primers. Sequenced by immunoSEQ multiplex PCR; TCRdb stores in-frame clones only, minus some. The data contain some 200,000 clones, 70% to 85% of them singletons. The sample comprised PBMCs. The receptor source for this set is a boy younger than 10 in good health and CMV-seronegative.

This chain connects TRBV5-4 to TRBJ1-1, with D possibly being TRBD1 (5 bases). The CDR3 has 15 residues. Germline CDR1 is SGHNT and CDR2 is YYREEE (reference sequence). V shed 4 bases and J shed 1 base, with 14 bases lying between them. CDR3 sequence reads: CASSPRRGPNTEAFF. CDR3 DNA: TGTGCCAGCAGCCCTAGGAGGGGCCCGAACACTGAAGCTTTCTTT.

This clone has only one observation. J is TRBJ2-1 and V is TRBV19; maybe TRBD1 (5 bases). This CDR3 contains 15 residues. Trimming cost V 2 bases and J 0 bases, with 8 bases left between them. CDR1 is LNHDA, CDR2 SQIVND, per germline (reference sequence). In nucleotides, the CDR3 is TGTGCCAGTAGTATACAGGGATACTCCTACAATGAGCAGTTCTTC. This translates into CASSIQGYSYNEQFF.

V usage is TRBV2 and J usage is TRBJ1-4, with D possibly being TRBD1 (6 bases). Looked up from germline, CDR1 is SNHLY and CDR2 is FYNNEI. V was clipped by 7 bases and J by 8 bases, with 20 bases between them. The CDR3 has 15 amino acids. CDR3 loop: CASKVESGVSEKLFF. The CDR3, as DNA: TGTGCCAGCAAGGTAGAGTCAGGGGTCTCCGAAAAACTGTTTTTT.

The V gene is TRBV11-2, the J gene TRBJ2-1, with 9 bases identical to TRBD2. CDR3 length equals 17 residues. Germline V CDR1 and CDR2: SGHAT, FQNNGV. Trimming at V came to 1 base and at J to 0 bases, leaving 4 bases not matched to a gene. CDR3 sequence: CASSLALAGSSYNEQFF. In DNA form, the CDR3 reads TGTGCCAGCAGCTTAGCCCTAGCGGGGAGCTCCTACAATGAGCAGTTCTTC.

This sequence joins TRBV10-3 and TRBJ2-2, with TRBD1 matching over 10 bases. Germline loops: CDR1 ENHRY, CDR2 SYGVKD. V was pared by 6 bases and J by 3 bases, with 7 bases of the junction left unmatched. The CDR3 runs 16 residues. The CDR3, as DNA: TGTGCCATCAGACCGGGACAGGGGCCTCACACCGGGGAGCTGTTTTTT. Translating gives CAIRPGQGPHTGELFF.

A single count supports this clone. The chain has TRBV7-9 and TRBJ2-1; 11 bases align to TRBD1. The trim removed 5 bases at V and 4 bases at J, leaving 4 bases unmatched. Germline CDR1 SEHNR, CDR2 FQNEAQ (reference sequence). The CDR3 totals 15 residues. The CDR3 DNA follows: TGTGCCAGCAGCCGGGGACAGGGGGAATACAATGAGCAGTTCTTC. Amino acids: CASSRGQGEYNEQFF.

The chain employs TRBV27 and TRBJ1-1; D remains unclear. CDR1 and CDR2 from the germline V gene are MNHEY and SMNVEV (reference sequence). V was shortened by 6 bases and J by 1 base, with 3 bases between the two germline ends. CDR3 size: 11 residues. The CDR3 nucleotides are TGTGCCAGCAGCGGGAACACTGAAGCTTTCTTT. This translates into CASSGNTEAFF.

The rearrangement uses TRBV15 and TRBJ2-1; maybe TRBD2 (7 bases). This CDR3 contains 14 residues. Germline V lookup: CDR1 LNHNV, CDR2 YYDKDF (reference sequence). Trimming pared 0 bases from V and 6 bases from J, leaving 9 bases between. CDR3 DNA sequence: TGTGCCACCAGCAGAGATGGGGGGGCCAATGAGCAGTTCTTC. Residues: CATSRDGGANEQFF.

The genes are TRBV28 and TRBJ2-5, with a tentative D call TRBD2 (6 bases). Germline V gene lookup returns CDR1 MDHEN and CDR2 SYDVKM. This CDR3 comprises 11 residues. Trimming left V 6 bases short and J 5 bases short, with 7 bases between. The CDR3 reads CASSRGETQYF. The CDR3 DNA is TGTGCCAGCAGCCGGGGGGAGACCCAGTACTTC.

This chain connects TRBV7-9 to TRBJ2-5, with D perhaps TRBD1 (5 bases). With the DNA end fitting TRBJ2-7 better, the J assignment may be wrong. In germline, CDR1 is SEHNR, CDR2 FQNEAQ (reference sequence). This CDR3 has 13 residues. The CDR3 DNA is TGTGCCAGCAGCTCAACAGGTGCTTACGAGCAGTACTTC. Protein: CASSSTGAYEQYF.

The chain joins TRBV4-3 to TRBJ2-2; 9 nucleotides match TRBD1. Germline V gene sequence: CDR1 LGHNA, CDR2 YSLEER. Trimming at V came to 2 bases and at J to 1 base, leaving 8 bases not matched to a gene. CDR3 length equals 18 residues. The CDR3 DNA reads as TGCGCCAGCAGCCAATACCTGGCGGGACAGGGGAACACCGGGGAGCTGTTTTTT. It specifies CASSQYLAGQGNTGELFF.

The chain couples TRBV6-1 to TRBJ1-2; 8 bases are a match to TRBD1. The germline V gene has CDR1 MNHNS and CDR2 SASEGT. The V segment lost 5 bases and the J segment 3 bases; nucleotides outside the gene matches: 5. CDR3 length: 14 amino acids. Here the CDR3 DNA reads TGTGCCAGCAGTTGGACAGGGAATGACTATGGCTACACCTTC. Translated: CASSWTGNDYGYTF.